These 32 T cell receptor beta chains were all obtained from the same sample, sequenced in a study of blood T cell repertoires in COVID-19 (dated by TCRdb to the early 2020s). Libraries were constructed by the immunoSEQ multiplex PCR assay. TCRdb took this table from immuneACCESS and kept in-frame rearrangements with V and J called. Such tables lack part of the clones; where checked against another copy, unresolved V genes explain under half of the gap, and the rest is unexplained. This sample comprises just over 150,000 clones, around 87% of them detected only once. The top ten clones comprise 15% of the sample. The source material was peripheral blood. The source of these receptors is a woman aged 40 to 50 with acute or convalescent COVID-19.

The chain uses TRBV10-3 and TRBJ2-7, with D tentatively TRBD1 (7 bases). The V end lost 0 bases, the J end lost 3 bases, and 12 bases lay between the germline ends. The CDR3 runs to 15 residues. Looked up from germline, CDR1 is ENHRY and CDR2 is SYGVKD. DNA of the CDR3: TGTGCCATCAGTGAGTCCCGACAGGGAGGCTACGAGCAGTACTTC. It translates to CAISESRQGGYEQYF.

V and J are TRBV19 and TRBJ2-1; 10 nucleotides line up with TRBD2. Germline CDR1 and CDR2: LNHDA and SQIVND (reference sequence). This CDR3 contains 14 residues. V dropped 7 bases and J dropped 7; count of bases not matched to a gene: 7. The CDR3: CASTQGLALNEQFF. The CDR3 DNA follows: TGTGCCAGTACTCAGGGACTAGCGCTAAATGAGCAGTTCTTC.

The rearrangement links TRBV3-1 (or the pseudogene TRBV3-2) to TRBJ1-4, with 8 nucleotides matching TRBD1. Germline values: CDR1 LGHDT, CDR2 YNNKEL (reference sequence). V lost 4 bases and J lost 5; bases outside the gene matches: 3. The CDR3 sequence is 14 residues long. The DNA for the CDR3 is TGTGCCAGCAGCCTACAGGGGGGGAATGAAAAACTGTTTTTT. Protein sequence: CASSLQGGNEKLFF.

The chain couples TRBV7-8 to TRBJ1-2, with TRBD1 as a possible D gene (6 bases). Germline lookup yields CDR1 SGHVS and CDR2 FQNEAQ. The CDR3 is 14 residues long. V lost 4 bases, J lost 4 bases, and 13 bases lay in between. The CDR3 sequence is CASSSEGRGYGYTF. The CDR3, as DNA: TGTGCCAGCAGCTCAGAGGGCAGGGGCTATGGCTACACCTTC. The full variable domain, completed using reference TRBV7-8 and TRBJ1-2, is GAGVSQSPRYKVAKRGQDVALRCDPISGHVSLFWYQQALGQGPEFLTYFQNEAQLDKSGLPSDRFFAERPEGSVSTLKIQRTQQEDSAVYLCASSSEGRGYGYTFGSGTRLTVV.

The CDR3 region is CASSPQTSGRTRSYNEQFF. The CDR3 DNA follows: TGTGCCAGCAGCCCGCAGACTAGCGGGAGGACCCGCTCCTACAATGAGCAGTTCTTC. The chain links TRBV9 to TRBJ2-1, with 13 bases that match TRBD2. The CDR3 length is 19 residues. Trimming cost V 4 bases and J 0 bases; bases outside gene matches: 10. Germline V gives CDR1 SGDLS, CDR2 YYNGEE.

The chain carries TRBV4-1 and TRBJ2-6, with 8 positions matching TRBD1. Germline CDR1 and CDR2: MGHRA and YSYEKL. The V gene end was trimmed by 1 base and the J gene end by 0 bases; junction bases not matched to a gene: 5. This CDR3 has 18 amino acids. The CDR3 loop is CASSQGQGALSGANVLTF. The CDR3 nucleotides are TGCGCCAGCAGCCAAGGGCAGGGGGCACTCTCTGGGGCCAACGTCCTGACTTTC.

CDR3 amino acids: CAWSSPTGLNTEAFF. The CDR3 bases are TGTGCCTGGAGTTCCCCGACAGGGTTGAACACTGAAGCTTTCTTT. V usage is TRBV30 and J usage is TRBJ1-1; 7 bases are a match to TRBD1. Germline assignment: CDR1 GTSNPN and CDR2 SVGIG (reference sequence). There are 15 residues in the CDR3. The ends lost 2 bases at V and 0 bases at J; junction bases unmatched: 6.

This chain connects TRBV30 to TRBJ1-6; 7 nucleotides line up with TRBD1. The length of the CDR3 is 15 residues. Germline V lookup: CDR1 GTSNPN, CDR2 SVGIG (reference sequence). Trimming cost V 2 bases and J 2 bases; bases outside gene matches: 3. The CDR3 sequence is CAWSLDRAYNSPLHF. CDR3 coding DNA: TGTGCCTGGAGTCTCGACAGGGCCTATAATTCACCCCTCCACTTT.

This chain connects TRBV11-3 to TRBJ2-1; TRBD2 is a possible D gene (5 bases). Trimming shortened V by 4 bases and J by 4 bases, and 11 bases separated the two germline ends. CDR1 is SGHNT, CDR2 YENEEA, per germline. The CDR3 contains 14 residues. The CDR3 region is CASSSRGYYNEQFF. The CDR3 DNA reads as TGTGCCAGCAGCTCCCGGGGATATTACAATGAGCAGTTCTTC.

V gene TRBV5-1 combines with J gene TRBJ1-6, with TRBD1 identical over 8 bases. The CDR3 runs to 13 residues. The V gene's germline CDR1 is SGHRS and CDR2 YFSETQ. V lost 3 bases, J lost 8 bases, and 1 base stayed unmatched. This chain's CDR3 is CASSSGGDSPLHF. In DNA form, the CDR3 reads TGCGCCAGCAGCTCAGGGGGCGATTCACCCCTCCACTTT.

The V and J genes are TRBV3-1 (or the pseudogene TRBV3-2) and TRBJ1-1; tentative D call: TRBD1 (6 bases). The CDR3 is 14 residues long. V was cut by 5 bases and J by 3 bases, with 13 bases left in between. From germline, CDR1 is LGHDT and CDR2 YNNKEL (reference sequence). CDR3 in amino acids: CASSIQGHYTEAFF. The CDR3 coding sequence is TGTGCCAGCAGCATACAGGGACATTACACTGAAGCTTTCTTT.

V is TRBV7-3 and J is TRBJ2-5; D may be TRBD2 (6 bases). Germline lookup yields CDR1 SGHTA and CDR2 FQGTGA. The CDR3 extends over 15 amino acids. V lost 3 bases to trimming and J lost 5 bases, with 16 bases between them. CDR3 DNA: TGTGCCAGCAGCTTGACTAGTACTAGGTTGGAGACCCAGTACTTC. Translating gives CASSLTSTRLETQYF. The full variable domain, its missing parts supplied by reference TRBV7-3 and TRBJ2-5, is GAGVSQTPSNKVTEKGKYVELRCDPISGHTALYWYRQSLGQGPEFLIYFQGTGAADDSGLPNDRFFAVRPEGSVSTLKIQRTERGDSAVYLCASSLTSTRLETQYFGPGTRLLVL.

This rearrangement joins TRBV2 to TRBJ2-7, with 9 bases that match TRBD2. Germline V lookup: CDR1 SNHLY, CDR2 FYNNEI. This CDR3 comprises 12 residues. V lost 10 bases, J lost 0 bases, and 1 base stayed unmatched. DNA for the CDR3: TGTGCCACTAGCGGGAACTCCTACGAGCAGTACTTC. Its translation: CATSGNSYEQYF.

This clone was picked up one time. This rearrangement joins TRBV6-5 to TRBJ1-2; possibly TRBD1 for D (5 bases). Germline CDR1 is MNHEY and CDR2 is SVGAGI. With 0 bases removed from V and 7 bases from J, the gap between germline ends came to 9 bases. The CDR3 has 13 amino acids. The CDR3 coding sequence is TGTGCCAGCAGTTACTCGGTCGGGGGTGGCTACACCTTC. This gives the protein CASSYSVGGGYTF.

The chain employs TRBV6-2 or TRBV6-3 and TRBJ2-1; 10 nucleotides match TRBD2. The CDR3 spans 16 residues. With V trimmed by 2 bases and J by 4 bases, 5 bases remained unmatched. The germline gives CDR1 MNHEY, CDR2 SVGEGT. The CDR3 reads CASSYRSGRGYNEQFF. The CDR3 bases are TGTGCCAGCAGTTACCGGAGCGGGAGGGGATACAATGAGCAGTTCTTC.

This clone occurred once. The chain has TRBV5-4 and TRBJ2-1; possible D gene TRBD2, 5 bases. This CDR3 spans 13 amino acids. V was cut by 1 base and J by 8 bases, with 10 bases left in between. From germline, CDR1 is SGHNT and CDR2 YYREEE (reference sequence). CDR3 bases: TGTGCCAGCAGCTTGCTCGTCGGGGATGAGCAGTTCTTC. Amino acids: CASSLLVGDEQFF.

CDR3 sequence: CASSKGLAGGLLDTDTQYF. Here the CDR3 DNA reads TGCGCCAGCAGCAAGGGACTAGCGGGGGGTCTACTAGACACAGATACGCAGTATTTT. The chain is built from TRBV5-1 and TRBJ2-3; 15 positions agree with TRBD2. The V gene's germline CDR1 is SGHRS and CDR2 YFSETQ. The junction had 11 bases not matched to a gene; V was cut back by 4 bases and J by 2 bases. The CDR3 loop spans 19 amino acids. Supplemented by reference TRBV5-1 and TRBJ2-3, the full variable domain reads KAGVTQTPRYLIKTRGQQVTLSCSPISGHRSVSWYQQTPGQGLQFLFEYFSETQRNKGNFPGRFSGRQFSNSRSEMNVSTLELGDSALYLCASSKGLAGGLLDTDTQYFGPGTRLTVL.

The chain combines TRBV3-1 (or the pseudogene TRBV3-2) with TRBJ2-7, with D tentatively TRBD2 (7 bases). Per the germline V gene, CDR1 is LGHDT and CDR2 is YNNKEL (reference sequence). The ends were cut back, 1 base at V and 1 base at J, with 14 bases in the middle. This CDR3 has 16 residues. CDR3 residues: CASSQVGGAGSYEQYF. The CDR3 bases are TGTGCCAGCAGCCAAGTTGGGGGGGCTGGGTCCTACGAGCAGTACTTC.

The CDR3 sequence is CASSYGQGANQPQHF. The CDR3 DNA sequence: TGTGCCAGCAGTTACGGACAGGGGGCGAATCAGCCCCAGCATTTT. The rearrangement links TRBV6-5 to TRBJ1-5, with TRBD1 matching 11 bases. Germline CDR1 is MNHEY and CDR2 is SVGAGI. J gave up 4 bases and V 2 bases, and 1 base lay outside the gene matches. CDR3 length: 15 residues.

This chain links TRBV6-5 with TRBJ2-7, with 7 nucleotides matching TRBD1. The length of the CDR3 is 14 residues. Per the germline V gene, CDR1 is MNHEY and CDR2 is SVGAGI. V shed 8 bases, J shed 6 bases, and the junction held 13 bases outside the gene matches. The CDR3 nucleotides read TGTGCCAGCGAGACAGGGTGGATGGCATCCGAGCAGTACTTC. Amino acid sequence: CASETGWMASEQYF.

The chain recombines TRBV6-5 with TRBJ2-3; no clear D. The CDR3 spans 13 residues. Trimming removed 2 bases from V and 2 bases from J, with 5 bases in between. CDR1 and CDR2 from the germline V gene are MNHEY and SVGAGI. The CDR3: CASSYPNTDTQYF. DNA for the CDR3: TGTGCCAGCAGTTACCCAAACACAGATACGCAGTATTTT.

With regard to this clone: The identical CDR3 is also encoded by other nucleotide sequences in the sample. The chain is built from TRBV24-1 and TRBJ2-7; D not certain. V gave up 5 bases and J gave up 2 bases, with 9 bases separating them. The CDR3 has 13 amino acids. CDR1 is KGHDR, CDR2 SFDVKD, per germline. CDR3 DNA: TGTGCCACCAGTGGGTCTGGCACCTACGAGCAGTACTTC. It is translated as CATSGSGTYEQYF.

This clone was recorded many times. The V and J genes are TRBV11-3 and TRBJ2-5, with TRBD2 matching over 13 bases. After removal of 4 bases from V and 4 bases from J, the junction contained 15 bases not matched to a gene. The germline gives CDR1 SGHNT, CDR2 YENEEA. CDR3 length: 19 amino acids. CDR3 nucleotides: TGTGCCAGCAGCTCCCGTAATTTTAGGACTAGCGGGAGTTTAGAGACCCAGTACTTC. It specifies CASSSRNFRTSGSLETQYF.

The gene calls are TRBV3-1 (or the pseudogene TRBV3-2) and TRBJ2-2, with 8 bases that match TRBD1. The CDR3 totals 16 residues. Germline CDR1 is LGHDT and CDR2 is YNNKEL (reference sequence). The trim removed 7 bases at V and 3 bases at J, leaving 10 bases unmatched. CDR3: CASKDQGALDTGELFF. The CDR3 coding sequence is TGTGCCAGCAAAGACCAGGGGGCATTGGACACCGGGGAGCTGTTTTTT.

The genes are TRBV19 and TRBJ2-1, with D perhaps TRBD1 (6 bases). The V gene's germline CDR1 is LNHDA and CDR2 SQIVND (reference sequence). V lost 1 base and J 1 base, leaving 17 bases between the germline ends. There are 18 residues in the CDR3. The CDR3 sequence: CASSIGPTGWGSYNEQFF. CDR3 nucleotides: TGTGCCAGTAGTATAGGCCCAACAGGGTGGGGGTCCTACAATGAGCAGTTCTTC.

This clone was seen more than once but under ten times. The chain employs TRBV29-1 and TRBJ2-2; unclear D gene. The CDR3 extends over 13 amino acids. Germline V gene lookup returns CDR1 SQVTM and CDR2 ANQGSEA. V was shortened by 8 bases and J by 3 bases, with 13 bases between the two germline ends. The CDR3 DNA follows: TGCAGCCTTCTGTCCCCTTACACCGGGGAGCTGTTTTTT. Protein product: CSLLSPYTGELFF.

The rearrangement joins TRBV5-1 to TRBJ2-5, with 9 bases lining up with TRBD1. V was clipped by 4 bases and J by 5 bases; unmatched bases: 6. The CDR3 sequence is 14 residues long. Germline V lookup: CDR1 SGHRS, CDR2 YFSETQ. Here the CDR3 reads CASSDTGGGETQYF. The DNA of the CDR3 is TGCGCCAGCAGCGACACAGGGGGCGGTGAGACCCAGTACTTC.

This sequence joins TRBV29-1 and TRBJ2-5; 14 nucleotides match TRBD2. This CDR3 spans 15 amino acids. Germline V gene lookup returns CDR1 SQVTM and CDR2 ANQGSEA. With 6 bases clipped from V and 5 bases from J, the junction kept 8 bases outside the gene matches. The CDR3 loop is CSVGTSGSSRETQYF. CDR3 coding DNA: TGCAGCGTCGGGACTAGCGGGAGCTCCCGGGAGACCCAGTACTTC.

The table lists this clone with a count of one. The chain carries TRBV6-5 and TRBJ1-6; a possible D gene is TRBD1 (5 bases). Trimming took off 6 bases at V and 10 bases at J, with 19 bases between the two ends. The CDR3 has 15 residues. Looked up from germline, CDR1 is MNHEY and CDR2 is SVGAGI. In nucleotides, the CDR3 is TGTGCCAGCAGACCTCCCGGACATATTCTATCACCCCTCCACTTT. Its translation: CASRPPGHILSPLHF.

The rearrangement uses TRBV6-5 and TRBJ2-5; 8 nucleotides align to TRBD1. Germline CDR1 MNHEY, CDR2 SVGAGI. Trimming at V came to 2 bases and at J to 3 bases, leaving 8 bases not matched to a gene. The length of the CDR3 is 16 residues. Written as DNA, the CDR3 is TGTGCCAGCAGTTACCGGGACAGGCGCGTGGAAGAGACCCAGTACTTC. It translates to CASSYRDRRVEETQYF.

This chain links TRBV3-1 (or the pseudogene TRBV3-2) with TRBJ1-4; weak D call: TRBD1 (6 bases). With 4 bases removed from V and 6 bases from J, the gap between germline ends came to 15 bases. This CDR3 has 15 residues. Looked up from germline, CDR1 is LGHDT and CDR2 is YNNKEL (reference sequence). The CDR3 spells CASSRPGHDDEKLFF. Here the CDR3 DNA reads TGTGCCAGCAGCCGTCCGGGACATGACGATGAAAAACTGTTTTTT.

This clone was seen a few times. The chain is built from TRBV30 and TRBJ1-1; D might be TRBD1 (5 bases). Germline V lookup: CDR1 GTSNPN, CDR2 SVGIG (reference sequence). V gave up 0 bases and J gave up 10 bases, with 12 bases separating them. CDR3 length: 12 residues. The CDR3 region has the DNA TGTGCCTGGAGTGTACGCGGGACCGTAGCTTTCTTT. It encodes CAWSVRGTVAFF.